These 3 T cell receptor beta chains were all obtained from the same sample, sequenced in a study of T cells in narcolepsy (dated by TCRdb to 2016 to 2018). To prepare the library, the immunoSEQ multiplex PCR assay was applied. The clones in this table, taken by TCRdb from immuneACCESS, are in-frame only. Not every clone is retained; where verified, under half of the shortfall comes from an unresolved V gene, and the cause of the rest is unknown. The sample table shows approximately 25,000 clones, and about four fifths are seen once. The top ten clones comprise roughly 6.6% of the sample. The sequencing sample was made of memory (CD45RA-) CD4+ T cells from blood. In light of the paper, this sample's cell subset or site label describes: memory T cells sorted ex vivo from peripheral blood. The source is a human donor in good health.

This clone appeared a few times. The chain combines TRBV28 with TRBJ2-7; 9 bases line up with TRBD1. The CDR3 covers 14 residues. J was trimmed by 1 base and V by 8 bases; bases with no gene match: 6. Germline CDR1 is MDHEN and CDR2 is SYDVKM. DNA of the CDR3: TGTGCCAGCCTGAGGACAGGGGCGTCCTACGAGCAGTACTTC. It yields the protein CASLRTGASYEQYF.

The chain employs TRBV28 and TRBJ2-7; D gene ambiguous. This CDR3 has 11 amino acids. Trimming stripped 3 bases from V and 4 bases from J, with 4 bases between. Germline V gene data show CDR1 as MDHEN and CDR2 as SYDVKM. The CDR3 is CASSFKYEQYF. DNA of the CDR3: TGTGCCAGCAGTTTTAAGTACGAGCAGTACTTC. The whole variable domain, remainder taken from reference TRBV28 and TRBJ2-7, is DVKVTQSSRYLVKRTGEKVFLECVQDMDHENMFWYRQDPGLGLRLIYFSYDVKMKEKGDIPEGYSVSREKKERFSLILESASTNQTSMYLCASSFKYEQYFGPGTRLTVT.

The chain is built from TRBV28 and TRBJ1-6; D is unresolved. The V gene lost 5 bases and the J gene lost 10 bases, with 15 bases spanning the gap. The length of the CDR3 is 14 residues. The germline V gene encodes CDR1 MDHEN and CDR2 SYDVKM. The CDR3 here is CASSPQLGRSPLHF. The CDR3 bases are TGTGCCAGCAGTCCACAACTTGGACGGTCACCCCTCCACTTT.